The 10 T cell receptor beta chains below all came from one sample that was sequenced in a study of blood T cell repertoires in COVID-19. Assay: immunoSEQ multiplex PCR; the TCRdb copy retains only in-frame clones and omits some. The data show about 140,000 clones, around 84% seen once. The sequenced sample was peripheral blood. The receptors originated from a man aged 55 to 70 with active or convalescent COVID-19.

The V gene is TRBV7-2, the J gene TRBJ1-2, with 8 bases lining up with TRBD1. CDR1 and CDR2 (germline): SGHTA, FQGNSA. The CDR3 totals 14 residues. The trim removed 3 bases at V and 5 bases at J, leaving 5 bases unmatched. The CDR3 DNA reads TGTGCCAGCAGCTTTGATCAGGGGGCTTATGGCTACACCTTC. This encodes CASSFDQGAYGYTF.

The chain employs TRBV11-3 and TRBJ2-3; D perhaps matches TRBD1 (6 bases). V was cut by 5 bases and J by 4 bases, with 19 bases left in between. This CDR3 spans 16 amino acids. Germline loops: CDR1 SGHNT, CDR2 YENEEA. As DNA, the CDR3 is TGTGCCAGCAGCCGCCTTGGGACAATGGGGCCAGATACGCAGTATTTT. Amino acids: CASSRLGTMGPDTQYF.

In its sample, this clone was seen a few times. V usage is TRBV18 and J usage is TRBJ2-5, with 9 bases matching TRBD2. Germline V lookup: CDR1 KGHSH, CDR2 LQKENI. V shed 3 bases, J shed 1 base, and the junction held 0 bases outside the gene matches. The length of the CDR3 is 14 residues. Written as DNA, the CDR3 is TGTGCCAGCTCACCGACTAGCGGCCAAGAGACCCAGTACTTC. Translated: CASSPTSGQETQYF.

The rearrangement uses TRBV6-5 and TRBJ1-4, with 10 nucleotides matching TRBD1. CDR1 is MNHEY, CDR2 SVGAGI, per germline. This CDR3 contains 15 residues. Trimming took 5 bases from V and 6 from J; bases not matched to a gene: 6. The CDR3 spells CASSPADRGDEKLFF. Here the CDR3 DNA reads TGTGCCAGCAGTCCAGCGGACAGGGGGGATGAAAAACTGTTTTTT.

V and J are TRBV7-9 and TRBJ1-2; TRBD1 matches at 7 bases. Germline V gives CDR1 SEHNR, CDR2 FQNEAQ (reference sequence). This CDR3 has 14 residues. V dropped 3 bases and J dropped 4; count of bases not matched to a gene: 5. CDR3 protein: CASSFTAGGYGYTF. In nucleotides, the CDR3 is TGTGCCAGCAGCTTTACAGCAGGGGGCTATGGCTACACCTTC.

The CDR3 loop reads CASRKMGQGVNIQYF. CDR3 sequence (DNA): TGTGCCAGTAGGAAAATGGGACAGGGGGTAAACATTCAGTACTTC. The chain carries TRBV19 and TRBJ2-4; 11 bases align to TRBD1. Germline values: CDR1 LNHDA, CDR2 SQIVND (reference sequence). This CDR3 region has 15 residues. V trimming: 6 bases; J trimming: 6 bases; junction bases outside the gene matches: 7. Drawing the rest from reference TRBV19 and TRBJ2-4, the complete variable domain is DGGITQSPKYLFRKEGQNVTLSCEQNLNHDAMYWYRQDPGQGLRLIYYSQIVNDFQKGDIAEGYSVSREKKESFPLTVTSAQKNPTAFYLCASRKMGQGVNIQYFGAGTRLSVL.

This clone is a singleton in its sample. J is TRBJ1-1 and V is TRBV5-1, with D perhaps matching TRBD1 (6 bases). Trimming cost V 4 bases and J 1 base, with 14 bases left between them. The germline V gene has CDR1 SGHRS and CDR2 YFSETQ. The CDR3 sequence is 15 residues long. CDR3 sequence: CASSPTGTRNTEAFF. The DNA of the CDR3 is TGCGCCAGCAGCCCCACCGGGACACGGAACACTGAAGCTTTCTTT. Looking up the rest from reference TRBV5-1 and TRBJ1-1 gives the full variable domain: KAGVTQTPRYLIKTRGQQVTLSCSPISGHRSVSWYQQTPGQGLQFLFEYFSETQRNKGNFPGRFSGRQFSNSRSEMNVSTLELGDSALYLCASSPTGTRNTEAFFGQGTRLTVV.

The gene calls are TRBV28 and TRBJ2-5, with TRBD1 identical over 8 bases. This CDR3 spans 14 amino acids. Germline V lookup: CDR1 MDHEN, CDR2 SYDVKM. J lost 5 bases, V lost 2 bases, and 4 bases had no gene match. The CDR3 nucleotides read TGTGCCAGCAGTTTAACAGGGGGTCTGGAGACCCAGTACTTC. Residues: CASSLTGGLETQYF. Full variable domain (rest looked up from reference TRBV28 and TRBJ2-5): DVKVTQSSRYLVKRTGEKVFLECVQDMDHENMFWYRQDPGLGLRLIYFSYDVKMKEKGDIPEGYSVSREKKERFSLILESASTNQTSMYLCASSLTGGLETQYFGPGTRLLVL.

The chain carries TRBV5-1 and TRBJ2-6, with D unresolved. V was pared by 3 bases and J by 1 base, with 5 bases between. Germline V gives CDR1 SGHRS, CDR2 YFSETQ. The CDR3 totals 14 residues. The CDR3 region has the DNA TGCGCCAGCAGCTCCCAATCTGGGGCCAACGTCCTGACTTTC. Protein product: CASSSQSGANVLTF.

V gene TRBV6-1 combines with J gene TRBJ1-2, with 9 bases identical to TRBD1. J was trimmed by 4 bases and V by 1 base; bases with no gene match: 4. This CDR3 contains 15 residues. Per the germline V gene, CDR1 is MNHNS and CDR2 is SASEGT. In nucleotides, the CDR3 is TGTGCCAGCAGTGAAGGGACAGGGGCTAGCTATGGCTACACCTTC. As protein: CASSEGTGASYGYTF.